The 7 T cell receptor beta chains listed next were all sequenced from one sample in a study of shared T cell receptors in the human thymus. Assay used: immunoSEQ multiplex PCR; TCRdb lists only in-frame clones, some missing. The top ten hold about 0.0094% of the sample, which has hundreds of thousands of clones, about 90% seen once. The sample was also reused in another study, on human thymus T cells.

The sample consisted of thymocytes. Receptor source: a boy in the first two years of life with a congenital heart defect.

The V call is TRBV28, the J call TRBJ2-3; D is unresolved. This CDR3 has 14 residues. The V end was cut by 5 bases, the J end by 3 bases, with 12 bases between. Germline loops: CDR1 MDHEN, CDR2 SYDVKM. CDR3 loop: CASSPQEETDTQYF. Written as DNA, the CDR3 is TGTGCCAGCAGTCCGCAGGAAGAGACAGATACGCAGTATTTT.

Written as DNA, the CDR3 is TGTGCCAGCACCGGACAGGGCGGCTACACCTTC. Translation gives CASTGQGGYTF. The V gene is TRBV28, the J gene TRBJ1-2, with 8 bases matching TRBD1. The ends lost 7 bases at V and 8 bases at J; junction bases unmatched: 3. The germline V gene has CDR1 MDHEN and CDR2 SYDVKM. The CDR3 spans 11 residues.

This chain links TRBV11-3 with TRBJ1-2, with 10 bases fitting TRBD1. Trimming removed 5 bases from V and 6 bases from J; junction bases left unmatched: 3. This CDR3 is built from 13 residues. CDR1 SGHNT and CDR2 YENEEA come from the germline V gene. CDR3 bases: TGTGCCAGCAGCCGACAGGGGGCTCATGGCTACACCTTC. Translation: CASSRQGAHGYTF.

The V and J genes are TRBV19 and TRBJ2-7; TRBD1 might be the D (6 bases). The V end was cut by 9 bases, the J end by 4 bases, with 19 bases between. The CDR3 spans 14 residues. Germline assignment: CDR1 LNHDA and CDR2 SQIVND (reference sequence). DNA for the CDR3: TGTGCCAGCAGGGACATTCCCAAAAATTACGAGCAGTACTTC. It specifies CASRDIPKNYEQYF.

The rearrangement uses TRBV28 and TRBJ2-1; D might be TRBD2 (6 bases). The V gene lost 3 bases and the J gene lost 2 bases, with 8 bases spanning the gap. The germline gives CDR1 MDHEN, CDR2 SYDVKM. The CDR3 spans 14 residues. The CDR3 reads CASSFRGTYNEQFF. The CDR3 DNA sequence: TGTGCCAGCAGTTTCCGGGGGACCTACAATGAGCAGTTCTTC.

This rearrangement joins TRBV6-1 to TRBJ1-5, with D unresolved. This CDR3 is built from 12 residues. V was clipped by 1 base and J by 5 bases, with 3 bases between them. Germline values: CDR1 MNHNS, CDR2 SASEGT. The CDR3 nucleotides are TGTGCCAGCAGTGAAGGGCATCAGCCCCAGCATTTT. Its protein is CASSEGHQPQHF.

Here the CDR3 DNA reads TGTGCCAGCAGCGTAGACAGGGGCCGGGGAGAGACCCAGTACTTC. This sequence encodes CASSVDRGRGETQYF. The chain employs TRBV9 and TRBJ2-5, with 7 bases identical to TRBD1. There are 15 residues in the CDR3. The J segment lost 4 bases and the V segment lost 0 bases, leaving 6 bases of the junction unmatched. Germline V lookup: CDR1 SGDLS, CDR2 YYNGEE. Drawing the rest from reference TRBV9 and TRBJ2-5, the complete variable domain is DSGVTQTPKHLITATGQRVTLRCSPRSGDLSVYWYQQSLDQGLQFLIQYYNGEERAKGNILERFSAQQFPDLHSELNLSSLELGDSALYFCASSVDRGRGETQYFGPGTRLLVL.